The T cell receptor (beta chain) under discussion was sequenced for a study of PD-1 blockade in classical Hodgkin lymphoma. The patients all showed relapse after autologous stem cell transplantation, while their brentuximab vedotin exposure varied. Germline values: CDR1 SNHLY, CDR2 FYNNEI. The CDR3 is 13 amino acids. With V trimmed by 8 bases and J by 4 bases, 7 bases remained unmatched. Method: immunoSEQ multiplex PCR; TCRdb's copy keeps in-frame clones and lacks some. This sample has 43,000 or so clones, with about nine tenths found just once. This sample comprised peripheral blood mononuclear cells (PBMCs), obtained at baseline. This receptor was identified in a human donor with classical Hodgkin lymphoma. This chain links TRBV2 with TRBJ1-1, with TRBD1 matching 7 bases. The CDR3 nucleotides are TGTGCCAGCGGAGGGACAGCTTTCACTGAAGCTTTCTTT. Translated: CASGGTAFTEAFF.